This record looks at one T cell receptor (beta chain) sequence and its context. The CDR3 sequence is 12 residues long. V shed 5 bases, J shed 5 bases, and the junction held 1 base outside the gene matches. The sample is drawn from a study of blood T cell repertoires in COVID-19. Study overall: Collection of acute and convalescent COVID-19 samples took place in the United States, Italy and Spain. PBMCs, B-cell-depleted T cells, or T cells were the source of the cDNA or gDNA that made up the material.

In the study's own analysis: For nucleated cells, counts were estimated from reference gene primer amplification. Produced via immunoSEQ multiplex PCR; TCRdb's table is partial and in-frame only. V and J calls and clone size are copied from that table; D and trimming were computed from the DNA. This sample has under 200,000 clones, with over 75% found just once. The specimen sequenced was PBMCs or T cells enriched from blood (not recorded which). The rearrangement uses TRBV12-3 or TRBV12-4 and TRBJ2-5; 8 bases line up with TRBD2. This sequence originates from a woman aged 40-49 years with acute COVID-19. Here the CDR3 reads CASSTGGETQYF. CDR3 sequence (DNA): TGTGCCAGCAGTACGGGGGGGGAGACCCAGTACTTC.